This is a list of T cell receptor beta chains from one sample in a study of cytomegalovirus exposure and HLA in healthy donors. Clones were read by immunoSEQ multiplex PCR, and TCRdb kept only the in-frame ones, dropping some. Among under 200,000 clones listed, approximately 80% were seen once. What was sequenced was PBMCs. These receptor sequences come from a woman in her fifties or sixties in good health and CMV-seronegative. Both conserved end residues are part of each CDR3. The order of the fields is clone size, V gene, J gene, D gene, CDR3 DNA, CDR3 protein. A D gene is named only where the DNA matches it firmly. A row's size may be missing; if present it is once, few, many or a size class.

abundance: once; v_gene: TRBV6-1; j_gene: TRBJ1-2; d_gene: TRBD1; CDR3nt: TGTGCCAGCAGTCGGACAGGTGGGAACTATGGCTACACCTTC; CDR3aa: CASSRTGGNYGYTF
abundance: .; v_gene: TRBV5-1; j_gene: TRBJ2-7; d_gene: TRBD2; CDR3nt: TGCGCCAGCAGCTTACTAGCGGGAGGTGGTGAGCAGTACTTC; CDR3aa: CASSLLAGGGEQYF
abundance: .; v_gene: TRBV9; j_gene: TRBJ1-3; d_gene: TRBD1; CDR3nt: TGTGCCAGCAGCGACCGGGACAGGCGACACTCTGGAAACACCATATATTTT; CDR3aa: CASSDRDRRHSGNTIYF
abundance: .; v_gene: TRBV30; j_gene: TRBJ1-5; d_gene: .; CDR3nt: TGTGCCTGGAGTCCCGGACACCTCAATCAGCCCCAGCATTTT; CDR3aa: CAWSPGHLNQPQHF
abundance: .; v_gene: TRBV13; j_gene: TRBJ2-3; d_gene: .; CDR3nt: TGTGCCAGCAGCCTGGGCCATTCCGGGAGTACAGATACGCAGTATTTT; CDR3aa: CASSLGHSGSTDTQYF
abundance: .; v_gene: TRBV7-2; j_gene: TRBJ1-1; d_gene: TRBD1; CDR3nt: TGTGCCAGCAGCTTCCAAGGGGGCTTCGTACGTACTGAAGCTTTCTTT; CDR3aa: CASSFQGGFVRTEAFF
abundance: .; v_gene: TRBV6-6; j_gene: TRBJ2-1; d_gene: TRBD1; CDR3nt: TGTGCCAGCAGTCCACAGGGGAATGAGCAGTTCTTC; CDR3aa: CASSPQGNEQFF
abundance: .; v_gene: TRBV7-3; j_gene: TRBJ2-1; d_gene: TRBD2; CDR3nt: TGTGCCAGCAGCCCTAAGGCCCGGCTAGCGGGAGCGAGGGATGAGCAGTTCTTC; CDR3aa: CASSPKARLAGARDEQFF
abundance: few; v_gene: TRBV7-3; j_gene: TRBJ2-5; d_gene: .; CDR3nt: TGTGCCAGCAGCTCCATCGGTGGAGACCAAGAGACCCAGTACTTC; CDR3aa: CASSSIGGDQETQYF
abundance: .; v_gene: TRBV11-3; j_gene: TRBJ2-1; d_gene: TRBD2; CDR3nt: TGTGCCAGCAGTTTCGGGACTAGCGACGACAATGAGCAGTTCTTC; CDR3aa: CASSFGTSDDNEQFF
abundance: few; v_gene: TRBV6-1; j_gene: TRBJ1-1; d_gene: .; CDR3nt: TGTGCCAGCAGAATGGACTTCACTGAAGCTTTCTTT; CDR3aa: CASRMDFTEAFF
abundance: .; v_gene: TRBV7-2; j_gene: TRBJ2-5; d_gene: .; CDR3nt: TGTGCCAGCAGCTTTGGCTCAGTACAAGAGACCCAGTACTTC; CDR3aa: CASSFGSVQETQYF
abundance: .; v_gene: TRBV18; j_gene: TRBJ1-2; d_gene: TRBD1; CDR3nt: TGTGCCAGCTCAGCGTCGACAGGGTTATATGGCTACACCTTC; CDR3aa: CASSASTGLYGYTF
abundance: .; v_gene: TRBV9; j_gene: TRBJ2-5; d_gene: .; CDR3nt: TGTGCCAGCAGCGTAGATTCTAACCAAGAGACCCAGTACTTC; CDR3aa: CASSVDSNQETQYF
abundance: few; v_gene: TRBV18; j_gene: TRBJ2-3; d_gene: TRBD2; CDR3nt: TGTGCCAGCTCTTCTGGACTAGCGGCAGATACGCAGTATTTT; CDR3aa: CASSSGLAADTQYF
abundance: .; v_gene: TRBV5-1; j_gene: TRBJ1-1; d_gene: .; CDR3nt: TGCGCCAGCACCCGACAGGAGATGAACACTGAAGCTTTCTTT; CDR3aa: CASTRQEMNTEAFF
abundance: .; v_gene: TRBV7-9; j_gene: TRBJ1-4; d_gene: TRBD1; CDR3nt: TGTGCCAGCAGCGTTACAGGGGGCGCAAATGAAAAACTGTTTTTT; CDR3aa: CASSVTGGANEKLFF
abundance: few; v_gene: TRBV6-5; j_gene: TRBJ2-7; d_gene: .; CDR3nt: TGTGCCAGCAGGGGATCAGGGTCTACCCCCGAGCAGTACTTC; CDR3aa: CASRGSGSTPEQYF
abundance: .; v_gene: TRBV11-1; j_gene: TRBJ2-5; d_gene: .; CDR3nt: TGTGCCAGCAGCACCCTGAGCGGAGAGACCCAGTACTTC; CDR3aa: CASSTLSGETQYF
abundance: .; v_gene: TRBV2; j_gene: TRBJ2-5; d_gene: .; CDR3nt: TGTGCCAGCAGTGAATACGGTGGGGGGATGATACAAGAGACCCAGTACTTC; CDR3aa: CASSEYGGGMIQETQYF
abundance: once; v_gene: TRBV7-9; j_gene: TRBJ2-1; d_gene: TRBD2; CDR3nt: TGTGCCAGCAGTCACAAAGAGGGGACTAGCGGGGGGGCCTTCAATGAGCAGTTCTTC; CDR3aa: CASSHKEGTSGGAFNEQFF
abundance: .; v_gene: TRBV7-8; j_gene: TRBJ2-5; d_gene: .; CDR3nt: TGTGCCAGCAGCACTACTCTAGAGACCCAGTACTTC; CDR3aa: CASSTTLETQYF